This TCR beta chain derives from a study of blood T cell repertoires in COVID-19. Looking at the study overall: There were acute and convalescent COVID-19 samples, and they came from the United States, Italy and Spain.

V shed 4 bases and J 5 bases; nucleotides not matched to a gene: 7. Germline V CDR1 and CDR2: SGHTA, FQGNSA. The CDR3 sequence is 15 residues long. The authors' processing: Scientists estimated how many nucleated cells there were by amplifying reference gene primers. Profiled with immunoSEQ multiplex PCR; TCRdb holds only in-frame clones, not every one. V and J calls and clone size are those listed in that table; D and trimming were worked out from the DNA. The repertoire includes 95,000 or so clones, roughly 76% of them detected once, and less than 6% sits in the top ten. Sequences were obtained from peripheral blood. The TCR comes from a man older than 75 with COVID-19, enrolled during active disease. The rearrangement joins TRBV7-2 to TRBJ2-5, with 10 positions matching TRBD2. CDR3 nucleotide sequence: TGTGCCAGCAGCTCGAAAGCGGGGGGGCAGGAGACCCAGTACTTC. Translation gives CASSSKAGGQETQYF. The full variable domain, with the rest looked up from reference TRBV7-2 and TRBJ2-5, is GAGVSQSPSNKVTEKGKDVELRCDPISGHTALYWYRQSLGQGLEFLIYFQGNSAPDKSGLPSDRFSAERTGGSVSTLTIQRTQQEDSAVYLCASSSKAGGQETQYFGPGTRLLVL.